This TCR beta chain was captured by sequencing in a study of T-cell reconstitution after alpha-beta-depleted transplantation in children. About this clonotype: Its antigen is still unknown.

Findings of the study overall: A year post-transplant, T-cell counts and diversity derived mostly from newly produced T cells. Elevated TCRbeta diversity at day 60 was traced, in some patients, to surviving recipient T cells and thymic progenitors. Reports say that about two months after transplant, the alpha-beta T cells came out of several hundred graft clones that had expanded.

TCRbeta library preparation incorporated unique molecular identifiers. MiXCR, run by TCRdb on the PCR reads, gives a single entry per CDR3 protein. Counted here are roughly 120,000 distinct CDR3 sequences, approximately 22% occurring once; the ten biggest clones make up 8% to 11%. The V gene lost 0 bases and the J gene lost 5 bases, with 16 bases spanning the gap. Germline V lookup: CDR1 ENHRY, CDR2 SYGVKD. This CDR3 is 17 amino acids long. V gene TRBV10-3 combines with J gene TRBJ2-2; D is perhaps TRBD1 or TRBD2 (5 bases each). The TCR originated in a male patient between 2 and 10 years old who had a stem cell transplant for chronic granulomatous disease, so the T cells may come from the graft donor. The material was PBMCs, mostly from graft donor cells, obtained 180 days after TCRalphabeta/CD19-depleted stem cell transplant. The CDR3 DNA sequence: TGTGCCATCAGTGAGTCGATAGGCTTAGGGGAGACCGGGGAGCTGTTTTTT. Encoded protein: CAISESIGLGETGELFF.